These 25 T cell receptor beta chains were all obtained from the same sample, sequenced in a study of post-analysis software for immune sequencing data. Study outcomes and limitations: Patients had higher frequencies than controls of about five TRBV segments, including TRBV5-6, TRBV5-1 and TRBV20-1.

cDNA libraries of TCR beta carried unique molecular identifiers. TCRdb reprocessed the PCR reads via MiXCR and lists one record per CDR3 protein. This table holds approximately 460,000 distinct CDR3 sequences, approximately 45% found once. Their recognized antigens are unknown. Sample: blood. The source is a girl aged 10-17 years with multiple sclerosis.

This clonotype was recorded a few times. This chain links TRBV6-5 with TRBJ2-1; tentatively, D is TRBD2 (6 bases). CDR3 length: 16 residues. Trimming removed 6 bases from V and 1 base from J, with 16 bases in between. Looked up from germline, CDR1 is MNHEY and CDR2 is SVGAGI. The CDR3: CASSFQLASSYNEQFF. CDR3 nucleotide sequence: TGTGCCAGCAGCTTCCAACTAGCTTCGTCCTACAATGAGCAGTTCTTC.

This sequence joins TRBV6-1 and TRBJ2-1; D is unclear. V was shortened by 6 bases and J by 7 bases, with 16 bases between the two germline ends. CDR3 size: 14 residues. Germline lookup yields CDR1 MNHNS and CDR2 SASEGT. CDR3 DNA: TGTGCCAGCAGCGAGCTGCTGGGGTCAAATGAGCAGTTCTTC. It codes for CASSELLGSNEQFF.

In this sample, this clonotype turned up a few times. The chain is built from TRBV6-5 and TRBJ2-7; 9 nucleotides agree with TRBD2. CDR3 length equals 16 residues. Germline V gene lookup returns CDR1 MNHEY and CDR2 SVGAGI. The trim removed 0 bases at V and 3 bases at J, leaving 6 bases unmatched. CDR3 amino acids: CASSYSLGTSSYEQYF. The CDR3 DNA reads TGTGCCAGCAGTTACTCACTGGGGACTAGCAGCTACGAGCAGTACTTC.

In its sample, this clonotype was seen a few times. The chain links TRBV11-2 to TRBJ2-3; D gene uncertain. The CDR3 totals 17 residues. V was clipped by 5 bases and J by 2 bases, with 20 bases between them. Per the germline V gene, CDR1 is SGHAT and CDR2 is FQNNGV. The CDR3 loop is CASSPSRFSADTDTQYF. As DNA, the CDR3 is TGTGCCAGCAGCCCTTCCCGGTTCAGCGCAGACACAGATACGCAGTATTTT.

As concerns this clonotype: At one boundary the junction diverges from the germline segment, which might be a read error. The rearrangement joins TRBV7-9 to TRBJ1-1; possible D gene TRBD1, 6 bases. CDR1 is SEHNR, CDR2 FQNEAQ, per germline (reference sequence). The CDR3 runs to 13 residues. CDR3 residues: CAGSETGYTEAFF. CDR3 nucleotide sequence: TGTGCCGGCAGCGAAACAGGGTATACTGAAGCTTTCTTT.

A few counts support this clonotype. The chain combines TRBV20-1 with TRBJ2-7, with TRBD2 identical over 7 bases. The CDR3 runs 12 residues. After removal of 4 bases from V and 6 bases from J, the junction contained 6 bases not matched to a gene. Germline loops: CDR1 DFQATT, CDR2 SNEGSKA (reference sequence). CDR3 DNA sequence: TGCAGTGCTAAGGCGGGAGTCGGCGAGCAGTACTTC. This gives the protein CSAKAGVGEQYF.

This clonotype was seen only a few times. The rearrangement uses TRBV7-9 and TRBJ2-3; 8 positions agree with TRBD2. The CDR3 has 16 residues. V was clipped by 3 bases and J by 5 bases; unmatched bases: 10. Germline V gene data show CDR1 as SEHNR and CDR2 as FQNEAQ (reference sequence). The CDR3 region is CASSFTAGEIRDTQYF. CDR3 nucleotides: TGTGCCAGCAGCTTCACAGCGGGAGAGATCCGAGATACGCAGTATTTT. The full variable domain, in which reference TRBV7-9 and TRBJ2-3 provide the parts outside the CDR3, is DTGVSQNPRHKITKRGQNVTFRCDPISEHNRLYWYRQTLGQGPEFLTYFQNEAQLEKSRLLSDRFSAERPKGSFSTLEIQRTEQGDSAMYLCASSFTAGEIRDTQYFGPGTRLTVL.

The chain links TRBV6-5 to TRBJ1-2, with D possibly matching TRBD1 (5 bases). Trimming left V 4 bases short and J 9 bases short, with 21 bases between. The CDR3 extends over 15 amino acids. Germline V lookup: CDR1 MNHEY, CDR2 SVGAGI. CDR3 protein: CASSLPGGQGDSYTF. The CDR3 DNA reads TGTGCCAGCAGTTTACCCGGAGGCCAGGGTGATAGCTACACCTTC.

The chain uses TRBV28 and TRBJ2-7, with 8 bases identical to TRBD1. V dropped 7 bases and J dropped 12; count of bases not matched to a gene: 11. The CDR3 runs to 12 residues. The germline gives CDR1 MDHEN, CDR2 SYDVKM. In nucleotides, the CDR3 is TGTGCCAGCACCCCCGAACAGGGGGAAAGGTACTTC. Amino acids: CASTPEQGERYF.

The J gene is TRBJ1-1, the V gene TRBV4-2; D call uncertain. Germline CDR1 LGHNA, CDR2 YNFKEQ. The CDR3 is made up of 14 amino acids. Trimming took off 0 bases at V and 0 bases at J, with 5 bases between the two ends. DNA of the CDR3: TGTGCCAGCAGCCAAGACGGATTGAACACTGAAGCTTTCTTT. This encodes CASSQDGLNTEAFF.

The rearrangement joins TRBV27 to TRBJ2-3, with a weak D call TRBD1 (5 bases). Germline V gene lookup returns CDR1 MNHEY and CDR2 SMNVEV (reference sequence). V lost 5 bases, J lost 7 bases, and 13 bases lay in between. The CDR3 is 13 amino acids. The DNA of the CDR3 is TGTGCCAGCAGTCCCACAAGGGGAAATACGCAGTATTTT. It is translated as CASSPTRGNTQYF.

There are a few counts of this clonotype. The genes are TRBV15 and TRBJ2-1, with TRBD2 identical over 11 bases. This CDR3 contains 20 residues. Germline CDR1 is LNHNV and CDR2 is YYDKDF (reference sequence). J lost 8 bases, V lost 2 bases, and 20 bases had no gene match. The CDR3 protein is CATSRPWEVLSGRARDEQFF. The CDR3 DNA is TGTGCCACCAGCAGACCTTGGGAGGTCCTTAGCGGGAGGGCCCGAGATGAGCAGTTCTTC.

This clonotype has a handful of counts. The rearrangement joins TRBV7-9 to TRBJ2-1, with unresolved D. V lost 5 bases and J 4 bases, leaving 15 bases between the germline ends. Germline V lookup: CDR1 SEHNR, CDR2 FQNEAQ (reference sequence). This CDR3 has 15 amino acids. CDR3 DNA sequence: TGTGCCAGCAGCCCCGCAGCTAAACCTTACAATGAGCAGTTCTTC. This translates into CASSPAAKPYNEQFF.

The V and J genes are TRBV7-2 and TRBJ1-4, with TRBD1 matching over 8 bases. Trimming took 5 bases from V and 7 from J; bases not matched to a gene: 9. The germline V gene has CDR1 SGHTA and CDR2 FQGNSA. The length of the CDR3 is 15 residues. CDR3 sequence: CASSPRTGRAEKLFF. Here the CDR3 DNA reads TGTGCCAGCAGCCCGAGGACAGGGAGGGCTGAAAAACTGTTTTTT.

The chain links TRBV24-1 to TRBJ1-1, with D possibly TRBD1 on 5 matching bases. The germline V and J ends were trimmed by 3 bases and 6 bases, with 7 bases remaining between them. The CDR3 is 12 amino acids. CDR1 is KGHDR, CDR2 SFDVKD, per germline. CDR3 loop: CATSDGTPEAFF. DNA for the CDR3: TGTGCCACCAGTGATGGGACTCCTGAAGCTTTCTTT.

This chain uses TRBV20-1 with TRBJ2-1; D possibly corresponds to TRBD2 (6 bases). CDR1 is DFQATT, CDR2 SNEGSKA, per germline (reference sequence). Trimming left V 0 bases short and J 5 bases short, with 17 bases between. The CDR3 consists of 16 residues. CDR3 in DNA: TGCAGTGCTAGAGATCGGTCTCAGGGAGGCCACAATGAGCAGTTCTTC. Its protein product is CSARDRSQGGHNEQFF.

This sequence joins TRBV7-9 and TRBJ2-1; perhaps TRBD2 as D (6 bases). Germline V CDR1 and CDR2: SEHNR, FQNEAQ (reference sequence). The V end lost 5 bases, the J end lost 5 bases, and 13 bases lay between the germline ends. This CDR3 region has 14 residues. CDR3 region: CASSPPSSDNEQFF. For the CDR3, the DNA is TGTGCCAGCAGCCCCCCCTCTAGCGACAATGAGCAGTTCTTC.

The gene calls are TRBV5-1 and TRBJ2-1, with 16 bases matching TRBD2. V dropped 2 bases and J dropped 9; count of bases not matched to a gene: 2. The germline V gene encodes CDR1 SGHRS and CDR2 YFSETQ. This CDR3 spans 15 amino acids. The CDR3 bases are TGCGCCAGCAGCTTCGGGACTAGCGGGAGGGGTGAGCAGTTCTTC. It encodes CASSFGTSGRGEQFF.

This clonotype has only one observation. V is TRBV20-1 and J is TRBJ2-5, with 13 bases that match TRBD2. From germline, CDR1 is DFQATT and CDR2 SNEGSKA (reference sequence). The CDR3 extends over 15 amino acids. The V gene end was trimmed by 7 bases and the J gene end by 5 bases; junction bases not matched to a gene: 10. Here the CDR3 DNA reads TGCAGTGTGCGACTAGCGGGGGGCCAGGGGGAGACCCAGTACTTC. Encoded protein: CSVRLAGGQGETQYF.

The count of this clonotype is one. The chain joins TRBV7-9 to TRBJ1-3, with a tentative D call TRBD1 (6 bases). The CDR3 runs 15 residues. V lost 7 bases to trimming and J lost 0 bases, with 13 bases between them. The germline V gene encodes CDR1 SEHNR and CDR2 FQNEAQ (reference sequence). CDR3 sequence: CASKAGGASGNTIYF. CDR3 in DNA: TGTGCCAGCAAGGCGGGGGGCGCCTCTGGAAACACCATATATTTT.

This clonotype was picked up a small number of times. V gene TRBV6-6 combines with J gene TRBJ1-2; D is possibly TRBD1 (6 bases). This CDR3 contains 15 residues. Germline values: CDR1 MNHNY, CDR2 SVGAGI (reference sequence). V dropped 0 bases and J dropped 4 bases, with 12 bases sitting between them. In nucleotides, the CDR3 is TGTGCCAGCAGTTACTCGAACAGGGAGGCCTATGGCTACACCTTC. It codes for CASSYSNREAYGYTF.

This clonotype occurred a few times. The V call is TRBV4-2, the J call TRBJ1-1, with 7 bases identical to TRBD1. The CDR3 length is 15 residues. Germline assignment: CDR1 LGHNA and CDR2 YNFKEQ. Trimming cost V 4 bases and J 6 bases; bases outside gene matches: 11. The CDR3 coding sequence is TGTGCCAGCAGCCGAGGACGACAGGGTAATCCTGAAGCTTTCTTT. It translates to CASSRGRQGNPEAFF.

This clonotype was observed a few times. The rearrangement links TRBV28 to TRBJ2-3; 10 nucleotides agree with TRBD2. The CDR3 is made up of 15 amino acids. V trimming: 5 bases; J trimming: 2 bases; junction bases outside the gene matches: 4. The germline CDR1 and CDR2 sequences are MDHEN and SYDVKM. The CDR3 nucleotides are TGTGCCAGCAGTCCACTAGCGGGGATCACAGATACGCAGTATTTT. Protein sequence: CASSPLAGITDTQYF.

DNA of the CDR3: TGCAGCGTTGGGTTGGACAGGGGCCCAGATACGCAGTATTTT. It translates to CSVGLDRGPDTQYF. V usage is TRBV29-1 and J usage is TRBJ2-3; 9 bases fit TRBD1. The CDR3 is made up of 14 amino acids. Trimming cost V 4 bases and J 4 bases; bases outside gene matches: 6. Germline values: CDR1 SQVTM, CDR2 ANQGSEA.

The rearrangement links TRBV12-3 or TRBV12-4 to TRBJ2-1; 8 bases agree with TRBD1. Losses at the gene ends were 3 bases for V and 6 bases for J; bases not matched to a gene: 13. This CDR3 has 17 residues. CDR3 residues: CASSFYRQGWDVNEQFF. The CDR3 nucleotides are TGTGCCAGCAGTTTTTACAGACAGGGGTGGGATGTCAATGAGCAGTTCTTC.